This TCR beta chain was obtained from a study of PD-L1 blockade in urothelial cancer (dated by TCRdb to about 2017). About the full investigation: Every patient began therapy in the mid-2010s and was given atezolizumab 1,200 mg intravenously every 3 weeks. About nine tenths of the roughly 29 patients were identified as males with urothelial cancer of bladder origin, and a prior smoking history was reported by 18 of 29 patients. An ECOG performance status of 0 or 1 was recorded for the patients, and 0 to 3 prior chemotherapy regimens had been received by the patients. Blood samples were analyzed at two time points: 3 weeks after treatment start (second dose) and 6 weeks after treatment start. Blood samples gave median yields of approximately 130,000 T cells and 80,000 to 90,000 unique TCRs, along with a median clonality of about 0.084. The study was an exploratory multi-omic analysis of somatic, immune and clinical correlates of response to PD-L1 blockade with atezolizumab in urothelial cancer. Pretreatment tumor samples, along with matched peripheral blood serially collected before and after atezolizumab treatment, were subjected to TCR sequencing. Durable clinical benefit meant progression-free survival longer than 6 months, and TCR features were also tested against progression-free and overall survival. Whole exome sequencing and RNA sequencing of pretreatment tumors were performed alongside TCR sequencing in the same patients. Durable clinical benefit was achieved by nine patients and was not achieved by 20 patients. Under 30 patients had pretreatment blood TCR-seq, roughly 24 had at least one posttreatment blood collection, and roughly 24 had tumor TCR-seq. General findings and caveats noted by the study authors: Small sample size (n of about 30) and many exploratory analyses mean the results are intended to be hypothesis-generating. Greater expansion of tumor-associated TCR clones in peripheral blood 3 weeks after the start of treatment was observed in patients with durable benefit (n of about 24, p = 0.022). Improved progression-free and overall survival was associated with having pretreatment peripheral blood TCR clonality below the median.

Synthetic TCR analog templates were spiked into each PCR to estimate absolute template abundance from read counts. The immunoSEQ assay used bias-controlled V and J gene primers to amplify TCRbeta CDR3 regions from genomic DNA. Rearranged TCRbeta segments were sequenced at approximately 20X coverage. The source study handled its data this way. Clustering was used to correct sequencing errors, and CDR3s were annotated against IMGT to assign V, D and J genes. Out-of-frame and stop-codon sequences were excluded, and only productive TCRbeta rearrangements were used in downstream analyses. Clonality was computed as one minus Shannon entropy normalized by the log of the number of unique productive sequences. Fisher's exact test with Benjamini-Hochberg correction, using a cutoff of adjusted p below 0.01, was how clones that differed between time points or between blood and tumor were identified. The source is immuneACCESS, and TCRdb retained only in-frame sequences with V and J called. Part of the clones is not carried over; for the studies checked, unresolved V genes explain less than half of this, and the remainder is unexplained. For V, J and clone size, that table is used; D and trimming come from the DNA. The sample table contains around 100,000 clones; only one count was recorded for around 86% of them. The ten largest make up approximately 2% of the sample.

The CDR3, from cysteine to phenylalanine, totals 15 residues. The sequence is cut down to CDR3 DNA, 45 bases in frame from base 1. CDR1 KGHSH and CDR2 LQKENI are derived from the germline V gene. The V end gives up 8 bases and the J end 3 bases, leaving 10 bases in the junction not matched to a gene. Explained via the paper, the time point label denotes: pretreatment peripheral blood. A total of roughly 30 patients with locally advanced or metastatic urothelial carcinoma, treated at Memorial Sloan Kettering on a trial protocol, made up the cohort. Peripheral blood mononuclear cells were collected pretreatment and during treatment, at between 1 and 8 total time points per patient. The Qiagen DNeasy Blood extraction kit was used to purify genomic DNA from total PBMCs and tumor samples. Collected pretreatment and during treatment, PBMCs were isolated and stored as previously described. For this clone: No antigen is known for it. No clone much larger than this one lies a single base away; base qualities are absent.

The receptor chain draws on TRBV18 and TRBJ2-1; a stretch of 7 junction bases matches TRBD1. This specimen consisted of PBMCs, obtained around atezolizumab (anti-PD-L1) treatment. This clonotype was sampled from a man aged 55 to 69 with urothelial cancer. CDR3 reads: CASRPWGQLYNEQFF. The nucleotide sequence is TGTGCCAGCCGTCCTTGGGGACAGCTCTACAATGAGCAGTTCTTC.